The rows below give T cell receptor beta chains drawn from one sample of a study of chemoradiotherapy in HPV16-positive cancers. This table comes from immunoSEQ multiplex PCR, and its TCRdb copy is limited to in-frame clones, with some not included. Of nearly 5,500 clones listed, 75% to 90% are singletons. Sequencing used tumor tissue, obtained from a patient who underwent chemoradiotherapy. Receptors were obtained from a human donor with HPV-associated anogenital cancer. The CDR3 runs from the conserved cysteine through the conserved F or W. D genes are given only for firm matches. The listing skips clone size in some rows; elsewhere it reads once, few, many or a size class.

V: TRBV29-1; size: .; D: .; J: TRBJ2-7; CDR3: CSVEVGGSYEQYF; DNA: TGCAGCGTTGAAGTTGGAGGCTCCTACGAGCAGTACTTC
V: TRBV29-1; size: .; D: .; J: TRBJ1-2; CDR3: CSGKEGYGYTF; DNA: TGCAGCGGGAAGGAAGGCTATGGCTACACCTTC
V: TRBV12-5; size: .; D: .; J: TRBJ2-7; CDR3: CASGLWTNGLYEQYF; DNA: TGTGCTAGTGGTTTGTGGACAAACGGCCTTTACGAGCAGTACTTC
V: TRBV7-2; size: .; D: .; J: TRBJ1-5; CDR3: CASSSKAGRNQPQHF; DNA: TGTGCCAGCAGCTCAAAGGCAGGGAGGAATCAGCCCCAGCATTTT
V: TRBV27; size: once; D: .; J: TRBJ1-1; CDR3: CASKRGNTEAFF; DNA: TGTGCCAGCAAACGGGGAAACACTGAAGCTTTCTTT
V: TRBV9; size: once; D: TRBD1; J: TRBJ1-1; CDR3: CASTSRTGEAFF; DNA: TGTGCCAGCACCTCTAGGACAGGAGAAGCTTTCTTT
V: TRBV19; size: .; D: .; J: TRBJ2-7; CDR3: CASSGSLYEQYF; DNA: TGTGCCAGTAGCGGGAGCCTATACGAGCAGTACTTC
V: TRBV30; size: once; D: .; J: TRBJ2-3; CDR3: CAWSLEGGGDTQYF; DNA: TGTGCCTGGAGTTTGGAAGGGGGAGGAGATACGCAGTATTTT
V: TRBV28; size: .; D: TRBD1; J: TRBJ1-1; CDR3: CASSSGGVGNTEAFF; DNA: TGTGCCAGCAGTTCAGGGGGCGTGGGGAACACTGAAGCTTTCTTT
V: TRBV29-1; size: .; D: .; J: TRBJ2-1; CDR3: CSVKEGSNEQFF; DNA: TGCAGCGTTAAGGAGGGTAGCAATGAGCAGTTCTTC
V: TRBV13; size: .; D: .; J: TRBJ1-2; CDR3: CASSFRPPNYGYTF; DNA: TGTGCCAGCAGCTTTCGACCACCTAACTATGGCTACACCTTC
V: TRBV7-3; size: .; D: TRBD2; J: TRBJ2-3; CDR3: CASSLGSPAGGQDTQYF; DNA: TGTGCCAGCAGCCTAGGAAGTCCAGCGGGGGGGCAGGATACGCAGTATTTT
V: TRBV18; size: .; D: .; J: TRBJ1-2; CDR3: CASSPRQGGGYTF; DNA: TGTGCCAGCTCACCACGGCAGGGTGGTGGCTACACCTTC
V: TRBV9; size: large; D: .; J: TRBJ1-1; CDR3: CASSSPGYTEAFF; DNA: TGTGCCAGCAGCTCTCCGGGGTACACTGAAGCTTTCTTT
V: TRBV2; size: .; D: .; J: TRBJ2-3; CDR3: CASSEHSGLADTQYF; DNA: TGTGCCAGCAGTGAACACAGTGGGCTCGCAGATACGCAGTATTTT
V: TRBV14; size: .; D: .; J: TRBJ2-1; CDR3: CASSQVQGSFYNEQFF; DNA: TGTGCCAGCAGCCAAGTGCAGGGCTCTTTCTACAATGAGCAGTTCTTC
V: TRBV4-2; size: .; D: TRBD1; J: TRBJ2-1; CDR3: CASSPRDRGGNEQFF; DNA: TGTGCCAGCAGTCCCCGGGACAGGGGAGGAAATGAGCAGTTCTTC
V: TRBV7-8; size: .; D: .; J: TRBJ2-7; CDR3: CASSFGGNSYEQYF; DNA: TGTGCCAGCAGCTTCGGTGGGAACTCCTACGAGCAGTACTTC
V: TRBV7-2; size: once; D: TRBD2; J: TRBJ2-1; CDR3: CASSLTGTSGYNEQFF; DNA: TGTGCCAGCAGCTTAACCGGGACTAGCGGATACAATGAGCAGTTCTTC
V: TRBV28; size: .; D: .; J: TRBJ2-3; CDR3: CASVARGGATDTQYF; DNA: TGTGCCAGCGTGGCTAGGGGGGGGGCCACAGATACGCAGTATTTT
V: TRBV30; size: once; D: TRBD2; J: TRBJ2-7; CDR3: CAWRRGGPYEQYF; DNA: TGTGCCTGGAGACGGGGGGGACCCTACGAGCAGTACTTC
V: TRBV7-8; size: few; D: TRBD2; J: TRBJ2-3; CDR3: CASRPSGGRTDTQYF; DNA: TGTGCCAGCCGGCCTAGCGGGGGGCGCACAGATACGCAGTATTTT
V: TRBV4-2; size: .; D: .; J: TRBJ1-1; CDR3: CQTVTHTEAFF; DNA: TGTCAGACAGTAACCCACACTGAAGCTTTCTTT
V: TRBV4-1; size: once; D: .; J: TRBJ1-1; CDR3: CASSQDRTAGGAFF; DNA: TGCGCCAGCAGCCAAGACCGGACGGCGGGAGGAGCTTTCTTT